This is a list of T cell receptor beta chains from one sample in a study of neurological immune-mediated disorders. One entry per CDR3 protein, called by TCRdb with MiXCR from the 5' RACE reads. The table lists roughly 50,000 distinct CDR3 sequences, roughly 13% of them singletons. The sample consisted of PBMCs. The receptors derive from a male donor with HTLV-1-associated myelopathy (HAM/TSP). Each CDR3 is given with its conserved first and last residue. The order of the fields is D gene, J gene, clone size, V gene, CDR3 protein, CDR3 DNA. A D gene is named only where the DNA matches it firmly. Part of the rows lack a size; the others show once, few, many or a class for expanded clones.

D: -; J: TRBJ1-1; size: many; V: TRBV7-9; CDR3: CASSLGGEAFF; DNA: TGTGCCAGCAGCTTAGGGGGTGAAGCTTTCTTT
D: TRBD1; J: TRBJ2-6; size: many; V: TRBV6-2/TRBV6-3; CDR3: CASSLSGGTGSGANVLTF; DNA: TGTGCCAGCAGCCTCTCTGGTGGGACAGGCTCTGGGGCCAACGTCCTGACTTTC
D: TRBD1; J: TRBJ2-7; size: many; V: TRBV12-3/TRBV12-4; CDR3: CASSPTGGGDEQYF; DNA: TGTGCCAGCAGTCCGACAGGGGGTGGGGACGAGCAGTACTTC
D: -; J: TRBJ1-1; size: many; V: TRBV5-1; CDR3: CASSFGFEQGKAFF; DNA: TGCGCCAGCAGCTTTGGATTTGAGCAGGGTAAAGCTTTCTTT
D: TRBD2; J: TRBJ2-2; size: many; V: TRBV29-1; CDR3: CSVAAGTLTGELFF; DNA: TGCAGCGTCGCAGCGGGGACGCTCACCGGGGAGCTGTTTTTT
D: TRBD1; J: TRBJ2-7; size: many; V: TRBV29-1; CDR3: CSVEGDRAYEQYF; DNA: TGCAGCGTTGAGGGGGACAGGGCCTACGAGCAGTACTTC
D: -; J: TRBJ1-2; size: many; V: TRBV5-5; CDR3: CASSRPGHTYGYTF; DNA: TGTGCCAGCAGCCGCCCGGGACACACCTATGGCTACACCTTC
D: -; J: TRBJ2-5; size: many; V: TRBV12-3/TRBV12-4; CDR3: CASSLMTSGETQYF; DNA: TGTGCCAGCAGTTTAATGACCAGCGGAGAGACCCAGTACTTC
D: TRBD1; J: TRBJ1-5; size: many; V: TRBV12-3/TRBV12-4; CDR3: CASSFAPSTGGGQPQHF; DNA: TGTGCCAGCAGTTTCGCCCCTTCTACAGGGGGCGGACAGCCCCAGCATTTT
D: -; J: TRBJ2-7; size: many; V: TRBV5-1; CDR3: CASSGGVYEQYF; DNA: TGCGCCAGCAGCGGGGGAGTCTACGAGCAGTACTTC
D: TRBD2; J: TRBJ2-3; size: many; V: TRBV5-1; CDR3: CASSLPAGATDTQYF; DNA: TGCGCCAGCAGCTTGCCAGCGGGGGCCACAGATACGCAGTATTTT
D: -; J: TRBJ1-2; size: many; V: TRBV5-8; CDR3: CASSLVRNIYGYTF; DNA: TGTGCCAGCAGCTTGGTACGGAATATCTATGGCTACACCTTC
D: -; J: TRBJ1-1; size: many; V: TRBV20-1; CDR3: CSAQSDVENTEAFF; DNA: TGCAGTGCTCAAAGCGACGTAGAGAACACTGAAGCTTTCTTT
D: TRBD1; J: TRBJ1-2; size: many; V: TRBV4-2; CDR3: CASSQETGAAGGYTF; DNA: TGTGCCAGCAGCCAAGAGACAGGGGCCGCTGGGGGCTACACCTTC
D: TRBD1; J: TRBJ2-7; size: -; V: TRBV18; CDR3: CASSPDRARAYEQYF; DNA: TGTGCCAGCTCACCCGACAGGGCGAGGGCCTACGAGCAGTACTTC
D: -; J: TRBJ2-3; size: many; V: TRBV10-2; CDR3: CASSEIPQAGDTQYF; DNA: TGCGCCAGCAGTGAGATACCCCAGGCGGGGGATACGCAGTATTTT
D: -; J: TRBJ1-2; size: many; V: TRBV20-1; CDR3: CSAALAPGYTF; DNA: TGCAGTGCTGCCTTAGCGCCTGGCTACACCTTC
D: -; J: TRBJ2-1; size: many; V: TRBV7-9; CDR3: CASSLVILDEQFF; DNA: TGTGCCAGCAGCTTAGTTATTTTGGATGAGCAGTTCTTC
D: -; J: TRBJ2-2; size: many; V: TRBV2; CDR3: CASTEVSRTGELFF; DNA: TGTGCCAGCACCGAAGTTTCCAGGACCGGGGAGCTGTTTTTT
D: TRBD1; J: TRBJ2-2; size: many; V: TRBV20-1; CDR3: CSARDNSRDRFTGELFF; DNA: TGCAGTGCTAGAGATAACTCGAGGGACAGGTTCACCGGGGAGCTGTTTTTT
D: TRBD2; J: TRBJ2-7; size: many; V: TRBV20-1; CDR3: CSAIKDRTSGGLIHHEQYF; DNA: TGCAGTGCTATCAAAGACCGGACTAGCGGGGGGCTAATCCACCACGAGCAGTACTTC
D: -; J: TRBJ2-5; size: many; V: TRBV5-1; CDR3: CASSLQGPQETQYF; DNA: TGCGCCAGCAGCTTGCAGGGACCTCAAGAGACCCAGTACTTC
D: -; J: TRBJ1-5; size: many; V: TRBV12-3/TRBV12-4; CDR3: CASSLPQGNQPQHF; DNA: TGTGCCAGCAGTTTACCGCAGGGCAATCAGCCCCAGCATTTT
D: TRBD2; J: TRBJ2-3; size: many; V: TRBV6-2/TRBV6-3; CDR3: CASTGLAGATYTQYF; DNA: TGTGCCAGCACGGGACTAGCGGGGGCCACATATACGCAGTATTTT
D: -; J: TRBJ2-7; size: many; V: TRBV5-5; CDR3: CASSLLQVYEQYF; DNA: TGTGCCAGCAGCTTATTACAGGTCTACGAGCAGTACTTC
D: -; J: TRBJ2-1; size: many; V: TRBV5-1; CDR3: CASRSDSYNEQFF; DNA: TGCGCCAGCAGGTCGGACAGCTACAATGAGCAGTTCTTC
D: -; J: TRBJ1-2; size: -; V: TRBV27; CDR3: CASSLTPRQNYGYTF; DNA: TGTGCCAGCAGTCTCACACCTCGACAAAACTATGGCTACACCTTC
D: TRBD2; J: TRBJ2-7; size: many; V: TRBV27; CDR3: CASGTTSYEQYF; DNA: TGTGCCAGCGGGACTACCTCCTACGAGCAGTACTTC
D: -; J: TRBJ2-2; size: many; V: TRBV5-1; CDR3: CASSDTGTPTGELFF; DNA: TGCGCCAGCAGCGACACCGGGACTCCCACCGGGGAGCTGTTTTTT
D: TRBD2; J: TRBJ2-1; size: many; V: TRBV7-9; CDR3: CASSFRLAGGYNEQFF; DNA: TGTGCCAGCAGCTTCCGACTAGCGGGGGGGTACAATGAGCAGTTCTTC
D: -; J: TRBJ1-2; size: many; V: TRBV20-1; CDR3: CSARGAEGNYGYTF; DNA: TGCAGTGCTAGGGGTGCTGAGGGAAACTATGGCTACACCTTC
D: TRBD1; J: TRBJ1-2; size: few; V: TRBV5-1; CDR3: CASSLGTDYGYTF; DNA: TGCGCCAGCTCCTTGGGGACAGACTATGGCTACACCTTC
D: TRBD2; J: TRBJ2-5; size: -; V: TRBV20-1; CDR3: CSAPSAAGDRPETQYF; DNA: TGCAGTGCTCCCAGTGCAGCGGGGGACCGACCTGAGACCCAGTACTTC
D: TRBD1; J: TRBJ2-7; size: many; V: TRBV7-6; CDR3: CASSLGTGEYEQYF; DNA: TGTGCCAGCAGCTTAGGGACAGGGGAGTACGAGCAGTACTTC
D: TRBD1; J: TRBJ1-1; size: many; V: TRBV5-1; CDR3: CASSPTQGARTEAFF; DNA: TGCGCCAGCAGCCCGACCCAGGGGGCTAGGACTGAAGCTTTCTTT
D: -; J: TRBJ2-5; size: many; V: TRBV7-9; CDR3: CASSLWGQETQYF; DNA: TGTGCCAGCAGCTTATGGGGGCAAGAGACCCAGTACTTC
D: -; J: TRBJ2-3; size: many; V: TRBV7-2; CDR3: CASSSTTDTQYF; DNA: TGTGCCAGCAGCTCCACCACAGATACGCAGTATTTT
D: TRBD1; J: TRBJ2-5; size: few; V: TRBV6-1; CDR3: CASSEPGTGQGTQYF; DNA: TGTGCCAGCAGTGAACCGGGGACAGGCCAGGGGACCCAGTACTTC
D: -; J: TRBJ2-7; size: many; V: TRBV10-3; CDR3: CAIREQGYEQYF; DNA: TGTGCCATCAGGGAACAGGGCTACGAGCAGTACTTC
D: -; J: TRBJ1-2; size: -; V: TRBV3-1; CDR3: CASSQVRSNYGYTF; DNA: TGTGCCAGCAGCCAAGTACGGAGTAACTATGGCTACACCTTC
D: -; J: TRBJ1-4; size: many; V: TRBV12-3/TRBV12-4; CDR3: CASRGQDEKLFF; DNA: TGTGCCAGCAGGGGGCAGGATGAAAAACTGTTTTTT
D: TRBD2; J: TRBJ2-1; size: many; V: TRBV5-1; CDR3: CASSSPSGGGEQFF; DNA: TGCGCCAGCAGCTCCCCTAGCGGGGGTGGTGAGCAGTTCTTC
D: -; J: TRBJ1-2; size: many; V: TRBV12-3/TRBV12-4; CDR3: CASSPSAVGYTF; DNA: TGTGCCAGCAGTCCCTCAGCGGTTGGCTACACCTTC
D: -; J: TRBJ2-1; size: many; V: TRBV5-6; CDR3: CASSLGHVLTNEQFF; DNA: TGTGCCAGCAGCTTGGGGCATGTCCTAACTAATGAGCAGTTCTTC
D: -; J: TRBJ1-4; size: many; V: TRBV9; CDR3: CASSDRSGWGEKLFF; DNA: TGTGCCAGCAGCGACCGGAGTGGATGGGGTGAAAAACTGTTTTTT
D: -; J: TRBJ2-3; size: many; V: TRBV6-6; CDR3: CASSYSPGAGDTQYF; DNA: TGTGCCAGCAGTTACAGTCCCGGGGCGGGAGATACGCAGTATTTT
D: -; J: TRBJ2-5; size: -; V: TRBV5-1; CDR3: CASTGAQETQYF; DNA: TGCGCCAGCACCGGGGCCCAAGAGACCCAGTACTTC
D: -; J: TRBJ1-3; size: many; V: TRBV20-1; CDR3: CSARVRKGSGNTIYF; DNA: TGCAGTGCTAGAGTTCGGAAAGGCTCTGGAAACACCATATATTTT
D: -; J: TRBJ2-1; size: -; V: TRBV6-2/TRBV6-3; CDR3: CASNQGRRRQQFF; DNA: TGTGCCAGCAACCAAGGCAGGAGGAGGCAGCAGTTCTTC
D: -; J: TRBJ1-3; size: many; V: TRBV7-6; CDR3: CASSEVTVPGNTIYF; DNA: TGTGCCAGCAGCGAAGTAACTGTGCCAGGAAACACCATATATTTT
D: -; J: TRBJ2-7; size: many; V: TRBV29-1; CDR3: CSVLGYGKSSYEQYF; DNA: TGCAGCGTTCTAGGTTACGGCAAGAGCTCCTACGAGCAGTACTTC
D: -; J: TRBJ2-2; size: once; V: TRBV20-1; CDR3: CSASNSGAGTMELFF; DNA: TGCAGTGCTAGTAATTCTGGGGCGGGGACCATGGAGCTGTTTTTT
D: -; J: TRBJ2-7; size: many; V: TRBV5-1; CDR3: CASSLEGYEQYF; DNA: TGCGCCAGCAGCTTGGAGGGATACGAGCAGTACTTC
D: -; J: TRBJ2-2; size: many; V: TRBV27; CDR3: CASSFSTSPGELFF; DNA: TGTGCCAGCAGTTTTAGTACTAGCCCCGGGGAGCTGTTTTTT
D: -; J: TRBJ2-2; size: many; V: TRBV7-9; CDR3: CASSPGTTGELFF; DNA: TGTGCCAGCAGCCCAGGGACAACCGGGGAGCTGTTTTTT
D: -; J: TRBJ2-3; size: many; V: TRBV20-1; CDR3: CSARGQDTDTQYF; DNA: TGCAGTGCTAGAGGTCAGGACACAGATACGCAGTATTTT
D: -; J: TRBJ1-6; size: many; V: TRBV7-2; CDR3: CASSPDSNSPLHF; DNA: TGTGCCAGCAGCCCCGATTCAAATTCACCCCTCCACTTT
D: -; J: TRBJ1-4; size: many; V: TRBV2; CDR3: CASCPMTNEKLFF; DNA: TGTGCCAGCTGCCCGATGACTAATGAAAAACTGTTTTTT
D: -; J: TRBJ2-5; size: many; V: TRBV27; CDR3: CASSLRTAQETQYF; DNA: TGTGCCAGCAGTTTACGGACAGCCCAAGAGACCCAGTACTTC
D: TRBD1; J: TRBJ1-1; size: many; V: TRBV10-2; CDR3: CASSANRGLEGTEAFF; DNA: TGCGCCAGCAGTGCTAACAGGGGGCTGGAGGGCACTGAAGCTTTCTTT